The 9 T cell receptor beta chains given below trace back to one sample, sequenced in a study of neurological immune-mediated disorders. TCRdb itself ran the 5' RACE reads through MiXCR, one entry per CDR3 protein. The profile shows 72,000 or so distinct CDR3 sequences, roughly 18% of them singletons. The sample taken for sequencing was PBMCs. Receptor source: a woman in her thirties or forties in good health.

In this sample, this clonotype turned up many times. This rearrangement joins TRBV10-3 to TRBJ2-3; 8 bases are a match to TRBD2. From germline, CDR1 is ENHRY and CDR2 SYGVKD. This CDR3 spans 16 amino acids. V trimming: 6 bases; J trimming: 2 bases; junction bases outside the gene matches: 10. The CDR3 is CAIRMSGGILTDTQYF. The CDR3 DNA reads TGTGCCATCAGGATGAGCGGGGGTATCCTCACAGATACGCAGTATTTT.

This rearrangement joins TRBV6-7 to TRBJ1-2; D is ambiguous. TRBV6-7 is designated an ORF whose function remains uncertain. Between the trimmed V and J ends, which lost 9 bases and 4 bases, there was a span of 21 bases. This CDR3 is built from 15 residues. Written as DNA, the CDR3 is TGTGCCAGGAACCTGGGAGTCTGCCTCGGCTATGGCTACACCTTC. Amino acids: CARNLGVCLGYGYTF.

This clonotype was detected a few times. The V gene is TRBV14, the J gene TRBJ1-1, with TRBD1 identical over 7 bases. The CDR3 is 15 amino acids. V lost 4 bases to trimming and J lost 5 bases; unmatched junction nucleotides: 10. Germline assignment: CDR1 SGHDN and CDR2 FVKESK. The CDR3 bases are TGTGCCAGCAGCCCTTGGACAGGAATGGTGACTGAAGCTTTCTTT. The encoded protein is CASSPWTGMVTEAFF. Looking up the rest from reference TRBV14 and TRBJ1-1 gives the full variable domain: EAGVTQFPSHSVIEKGQTVTLRCDPISGHDNLYWYRRVMGKEIKFLLHFVKESKQDESGMPNNRFLAERTGGTYSTLKVQPAELEDSGVYFCASSPWTGMVTEAFFGQGTRLTVV.

This clonotype appeared once. This could be a read error, since a much larger clone is one nucleotide away. The rearrangement links TRBV14 to TRBJ1-6; D unclear. CDR1 and CDR2 from the germline V gene are SGHDN and FVKESK. The CDR3 is 17 residues long. The CDR3 DNA sequence: TGTGCCAGCAGCCAAGTGGCGAGGCGAAAGGGTAATTCACACCTCCACTTT. It is translated as CASSQVARRKGNSHLHF.

This clonotype was counted at least ten times. V and J are TRBV12-3 or TRBV12-4 and TRBJ2-7; 8 bases are shared with TRBD2. The CDR3 consists of 13 residues. V lost 3 bases to trimming and J lost 5 bases; unmatched junction nucleotides: 3. CDR3 bases: TGTGCCAGCAGTTTTCGGGAGGGAGACGAGCAGTACTTC. The encoded protein is CASSFREGDEQYF.

There are many counts of this clonotype. This chain links TRBV20-1 with TRBJ2-1, with D uncertain. The CDR3 runs to 16 residues. Trimming left V 1 base short and J 0 bases short, with 13 bases between. Germline loops: CDR1 DFQATT, CDR2 SNEGSKA (reference sequence). The CDR3 DNA follows: TGCAGTGCTAGAGGCTCTCGGGCCGACTCCTACAATGAGCAGTTCTTC. Amino acids: CSARGSRADSYNEQFF.

Many counts were recorded for this clonotype. The chain links TRBV20-1 to TRBJ1-2; 7 nucleotides line up with TRBD1. CDR3 length: 13 amino acids. Germline V gene data show CDR1 as DFQATT and CDR2 as SNEGSKA (reference sequence). The junction had 8 bases not matched to a gene; V was cut back by 5 bases and J by 5 bases. CDR3: CSAVDRRDYGYTF. Here the CDR3 DNA reads TGCAGTGCTGTGGACAGGCGGGATTATGGCTACACCTTC.

Concerning this clonotype: A clone one base away is much larger, so this may be a read error. The chain employs TRBV7-2 and TRBJ1-3; D gene uncertain. The germline V gene encodes CDR1 SGHTA and CDR2 FQGNSA. The CDR3 covers 14 residues. CDR3 DNA: TGTGCCAGCAAAGCCACACCGGGAGTTAACACCAGATATTTT. Its protein is CASKATPGVNTRYF.

The V call is TRBV7-8, the J call TRBJ1-5; TRBD1 matches 11 bases. CDR3 length equals 16 residues. The germline CDR1 and CDR2 sequences are SGHVS and FQNEAQ. V lost 4 bases and J lost 4; bases outside the gene matches: 6. The CDR3: CASSSGQGAWNQPQHF. The CDR3 nucleotides are TGTGCCAGCAGCTCTGGACAGGGGGCTTGGAATCAGCCCCAGCATTTT.